What follows are 16 T cell receptor beta chains derived from one specimen sequenced in a study of blood T cell repertoires in COVID-19. Sequencing was performed with immunoSEQ multiplex PCR; in TCRdb, only in-frame clones are kept and a portion is missing. The top ten clones hold 15% to 20% of a sample with under 200,000 clones, 82% of them seen once. The sequencing input was PBMCs or T cells enriched from blood (not recorded which). These TCRs come from a man aged 60-69 years who had recovered from COVID-19.

The chain employs TRBV10-3 and TRBJ1-2; 9 bases map to TRBD1. V lost 4 bases, J lost 2 bases, and 5 bases stayed unmatched. The CDR3 runs to 15 residues. The germline V gene has CDR1 ENHRY and CDR2 SYGVKD. The CDR3 DNA is TGTGCCATCAGTGCCCGTACAGGGGGCAACTATGGCTACACCTTC. This translates into CAISARTGGNYGYTF.

This chain uses TRBV5-1 with TRBJ2-7, with D tentatively TRBD1 (6 bases). The V and J ends lost 3 bases and 0 bases respectively, with 13 bases between them. Per the germline V gene, CDR1 is SGHRS and CDR2 is YFSETQ. The CDR3 is 15 amino acids. The CDR3: CASSSAGAGSYEQYF. CDR3 coding DNA: TGCGCCAGCAGCTCCGCAGGGGCGGGCTCCTACGAGCAGTACTTC.

The V call is TRBV28, the J call TRBJ1-5, with 9 bases identical to TRBD1. With V trimmed by 6 bases and J by 7 bases, 10 bases remained unmatched. Germline CDR1 MDHEN, CDR2 SYDVKM. The CDR3 loop spans 15 amino acids. DNA for the CDR3: TGTGCCAGCAGCCCGGACAGGGGCTTAGCCCAGCCCCAGCATTTT. Its translation is CASSPDRGLAQPQHF.

The rearrangement joins TRBV5-1 to TRBJ1-5, with D perhaps matching TRBD1 (6 bases). Trimming cost V 0 bases and J 5 bases, with 12 bases left between them. The CDR3 runs 15 residues. The germline gives CDR1 SGHRS, CDR2 YFSETQ. In nucleotides, the CDR3 is TGCGCCAGCAGCTTGGTAGGGGGTGGAGATCAGCCCCAGCATTTT. Amino acid sequence: CASSLVGGGDQPQHF.

This clone appeared once. The V gene is TRBV4-1, the J gene TRBJ2-3; 9 bases align to TRBD2. V gave up 1 base and J gave up 8 bases; unmatched junction bases: 4. Germline CDR1 MGHRA, CDR2 YSYEKL. The CDR3 totals 14 residues. CDR3 sequence reads: CASSQGQAGGTQYF. CDR3 bases: TGCGCCAGCAGCCAAGGGCAAGCGGGAGGTACGCAGTATTTT.

The CDR3 DNA is TGTGCCAGCAGCCTTCAGGGGGTTAAGGCCGGGGAGCTGTTTTTT. This encodes CASSLQGVKAGELFF. The chain is built from TRBV5-8 and TRBJ2-2; 7 nucleotides agree with TRBD1. The CDR3 loop spans 15 amino acids. CDR1 is SGHTS and CDR2 is YDEGEE in the germline V gene. J lost 6 bases, V lost 4 bases, and 9 bases had no gene match.

This chain connects TRBV5-1 to TRBJ2-5; D is perhaps TRBD2 (6 bases). The CDR3 covers 18 residues. Germline values: CDR1 SGHRS, CDR2 YFSETQ. Trimming took off 4 bases at V and 5 bases at J, with 27 bases between the two ends. CDR3 sequence: CASSAIAGRTPVMETQYF. In DNA, the CDR3 is TGCGCCAGCAGCGCCATAGCCGGGAGAACTCCGGTGATGGAGACCCAGTACTTC.

The chain joins TRBV9 to TRBJ1-3; 7 nucleotides line up with TRBD1. This CDR3 has 13 residues. Looked up from germline, CDR1 is SGDLS and CDR2 is YYNGEE. The ends lost 3 bases at V and 5 bases at J; junction bases unmatched: 2. DNA of the CDR3: TGTGCCAGCAGCGAGGGACAGAGAAACACCATATATTTT. Its protein product is CASSEGQRNTIYF.

The V and J genes are TRBV2 and TRBJ1-5, with 8 bases aligning to TRBD1. The CDR3 consists of 15 residues. CDR1 is SNHLY and CDR2 is FYNNEI in the germline V gene. Germline trimming cut 6 bases from V and 1 base from J; bases unmatched to any gene: 5. As DNA, the CDR3 is TGTGCCAGCAGAGACAGGGGACTCAGCAATCAGCCCCAGCATTTT. This encodes CASRDRGLSNQPQHF.

The genes are TRBV7-2 and TRBJ2-7; D call uncertain. Trimming took 5 bases from V and 2 from J, leaving 10 bases between them. The CDR3 loop spans 13 amino acids. CDR1 SGHTA and CDR2 FQGNSA come from the germline V gene. CDR3 nucleotides: TGTGCCAGCAGCCCGTGGGCCCCCTACGAGCAGTACTTC. This codes for CASSPWAPYEQYF.

The chain employs TRBV19 and TRBJ1-2; 11 bases are shared with TRBD1. This CDR3 has 15 residues. Germline CDR1 is LNHDA and CDR2 is SQIVND (reference sequence). As DNA, the CDR3 is TGTGCAGCCTTCGGACAGGGGGCGGGAAGTTATGGCTACACCTTC. This sequence encodes CAAFGQGAGSYGYTF.

The chain couples TRBV30 to TRBJ1-2; TRBD1 might be the D (5 bases). Germline lookup yields CDR1 GTSNPN and CDR2 SVGIG (reference sequence). The CDR3 length is 15 residues. V lost 0 bases, J lost 4 bases, and 15 bases lay in between. CDR3 coding DNA: TGTGCCTGGAGTGTACCCGGGGGGATGCTCTATGGCTACACCTTC. Its protein is CAWSVPGGMLYGYTF.

The chain carries TRBV5-1 and TRBJ2-1; a weak D match, TRBD1 (6 bases). From germline, CDR1 is SGHRS and CDR2 YFSETQ. This CDR3 comprises 16 residues. Trimming cost V 0 bases and J 4 bases, with 14 bases left between them. CDR3 protein: CASSLEPLQGYNEQFF. The CDR3 DNA follows: TGCGCCAGCAGCTTGGAGCCCTTACAGGGATACAATGAGCAGTTCTTC.

This clone was found many times. This chain links TRBV11-2 with TRBJ1-4, with unresolved D. Germline V gene lookup returns CDR1 SGHAT and CDR2 FQNNGV. Trimming took off 1 base at V and 8 bases at J, with 8 bases between the two ends. CDR3 size: 13 residues. CDR3 loop: CASSLVGNEKLFF. For the CDR3, the DNA is TGTGCCAGCAGCTTAGTCGGGAACGAAAAACTGTTTTTT.

The rearrangement links TRBV19 to TRBJ1-5, with a possible D match to TRBD1 (5 bases). The CDR3 is 15 residues long. Germline V gene sequence: CDR1 LNHDA, CDR2 SQIVND (reference sequence). V lost 3 bases and J 3 bases, leaving 12 bases between the germline ends. The CDR3 bases are TGTGCCAGTAGTATTGATAGGGACTTCAATCAGCCCCAGCATTTT. Its translation is CASSIDRDFNQPQHF.

This chain joins TRBV3-1 (or the pseudogene TRBV3-2) and TRBJ2-7; 8 nucleotides agree with TRBD2. The ends lost 4 bases at V and 9 bases at J; junction bases unmatched: 5. The germline V gene encodes CDR1 LGHDT and CDR2 YNNKEL (reference sequence). This CDR3 has 12 residues. DNA of the CDR3: TGTGCCAGCAGCCCCGACACTAGCGGGCAGTACTTC. Amino acids: CASSPDTSGQYF.